The next 23 T cell receptor beta chains were all read from a single sample in a study of identical twins listed by TCRdb under 2016. The method behind the library was 5' RACE. TCRdb lists the instrument as Illumina HiSeq 2000. TCRdb trimmed the raw reads at Q25, called clones with MiXCR and kept productive beta chains. Every distinct CDR3 protein forms one entry, paired with its most common genes and DNA. In this sample the table shows about 890,000 distinct CDR3 sequences, 9% to 15% of which occur a single time. Around 1.5% of the sample is in the top ten clones. These data are also associated with another study on yellow fever vaccine responses in identical twins.

The sequencing input was PBMCs. These TCRs come from a woman aged 18-30 years in good health.

The chain has TRBV5-1 and TRBJ2-5; 12 bases match TRBD2. Trimming cost V 4 bases and J 1 base; bases outside gene matches: 11. The CDR3 covers 18 residues. Germline V CDR1 and CDR2: SGHRS, YFSETQ. Here the CDR3 DNA reads TGCGCCAGCAGCCCGGAGGCTAGCGGGGGGGCGCGCCAAGAGACCCAGTACTTC. This encodes CASSPEASGGARQETQYF.

There are a few counts of this clonotype. The chain employs TRBV7-9 and TRBJ2-1; D not resolved. The CDR3 totals 12 residues. V was pared by 5 bases and J by 7 bases, with 9 bases between. CDR1 and CDR2 (germline): SEHNR, FQNEAQ (reference sequence). The CDR3 is CASSRTINEQFF. The CDR3 DNA sequence: TGTGCCAGCAGCCGAACAATAAATGAGCAGTTCTTC.

In nucleotides, the CDR3 is TGTGCCAGTAGTTCCCAGCGGGAGAGAGGAAACGCAGATACGCAGTATTTT. Translated, it gives CASSSQRERGNADTQYF. The chain combines TRBV19 with TRBJ2-3; 8 bases line up with TRBD2. CDR3 length: 17 residues. The junction had 14 bases not matched to a gene; V was cut back by 5 bases and J by 4 bases. CDR1 is LNHDA, CDR2 SQIVND, per germline (reference sequence).

This clonotype was seen more than once but under ten times. J is TRBJ2-5 and V is TRBV24-1; perhaps D is TRBD1 or TRBD2 (5 bases each). V was cut by 2 bases and J by 1 base, with 7 bases left in between. The CDR3 loop spans 14 amino acids. CDR1 and CDR2 (germline): KGHDR, SFDVKD. The DNA of the CDR3 is TGTGCCACCAGTGATTGGGGGAGCCAAGAGACCCAGTACTTC. Translated: CATSDWGSQETQYF.

Only a few counts were recorded for this clonotype. V is TRBV25-1 and J is TRBJ2-2; possibly TRBD1 for D (6 bases). The V end lost 6 bases, the J end lost 2 bases, and 19 bases lay between the germline ends. The CDR3 is 17 amino acids. From germline, CDR1 is MGHDK and CDR2 SYGVNS. The CDR3 spells CASSASRDNLNTGELFF. CDR3 in DNA: TGTGCCAGCAGCGCAAGCCGGGACAACCTTAACACCGGGGAGCTGTTTTTT.

V usage is TRBV24-1 and J usage is TRBJ2-5; 7 bases agree with TRBD2. The germline gives CDR1 KGHDR, CDR2 SFDVKD. CDR3 length: 15 residues. The V and J ends lost 1 base and 3 bases, in that order; junction bases with no gene match: 4. CDR3 sequence: CATSDLGRGKETQYF. The CDR3 DNA reads as TGTGCCACCAGTGATTTAGGGCGGGGGAAAGAGACCCAGTACTTC.

Only a few counts were recorded for this clonotype. The chain links TRBV7-6 to TRBJ2-1; the match to TRBD2 covers 10 bases. V shed 5 bases, J shed 8 bases, and the junction held 12 bases outside the gene matches. Germline V lookup: CDR1 SGHVS, CDR2 FNYEAQ. This CDR3 spans 16 amino acids. CDR3 nucleotides: TGTGCCAGCAGCAGCTTGCAGCGGGGGGGCTTGGATGAGCAGTTCTTC. Amino acid sequence: CASSSLQRGGLDEQFF.

The genes are TRBV2 and TRBJ2-7; the D is unclear. The CDR3 is 15 amino acids. Germline lookup yields CDR1 SNHLY and CDR2 FYNNEI. V dropped 3 bases and J dropped 5 bases, with 17 bases sitting between them. In DNA form, the CDR3 reads TGTGCCAGCAGTGAGGGCTCCAGCCTGGGTAACGAGCAGTACGTC. Protein product: CASSEGSSLGNEQYV.

This clonotype was detected only a few times. V gene TRBV20-1 combines with J gene TRBJ1-2, with TRBD1 matching 7 bases. Germline loops: CDR1 DFQATT, CDR2 SNEGSKA (reference sequence). The CDR3 contains 12 residues. V shed 4 bases and J 4 bases; nucleotides not matched to a gene: 3. CDR3 in DNA: TGCAGTGCTACGACAGGGAGCTATGGCTACACCTTC. The encoded protein is CSATTGSYGYTF.

The chain joins TRBV20-1 to TRBJ2-1, with 9 nucleotides matching TRBD2. Trimming removed 1 base from V and 3 bases from J; junction bases left unmatched: 4. The CDR3 is 15 amino acids. The germline V gene encodes CDR1 DFQATT and CDR2 SNEGSKA (reference sequence). CDR3 bases: TGCAGTGCTAGAGTCCCTAGCGGGGACTACAATGAGCAGTTCTTC. This gives the protein CSARVPSGDYNEQFF.

There are a few counts of this clonotype. The chain has TRBV20-1 and TRBJ2-7, with a tentative D call TRBD2 (6 bases). The ends were cut back, 3 bases at V and 3 bases at J, with 18 bases in the middle. This CDR3 has 15 amino acids. The germline CDR1 and CDR2 sequences are DFQATT and SNEGSKA (reference sequence). The CDR3 bases are TGCAGTGCTAGGCCACCGGGGGTGGGGTACTACGAGCAGTACGTC. Translated, it gives CSARPPGVGYYEQYV.

J is TRBJ2-4 and V is TRBV10-3; 10 bases are shared with TRBD1. CDR1 and CDR2 (germline): ENHRY, SYGVKD. The V segment lost 6 bases and the J segment 5 bases; nucleotides outside the gene matches: 1. The CDR3 is made up of 13 amino acids. The DNA of the CDR3 is TGTGCCATCAGGGACAGGGGGGAAAACATTCAGTACTTC. Its translation is CAIRDRGENIQYF.

This clonotype has at least ten counts. This rearrangement joins TRBV7-9 to TRBJ2-7, with D uncertain. Trimming took 5 bases from V and 0 from J, leaving 11 bases between them. This CDR3 comprises 14 residues. Germline V gene sequence: CDR1 SEHNR, CDR2 FQNEAQ (reference sequence). CDR3 sequence (DNA): TGTGCCAGCAGCCCCCGAGTTAACTCCTACGAGCAGTACGTC. Amino acids: CASSPRVNSYEQYV.

The chain has TRBV29-1 and TRBJ2-6; unclear D gene. V was cut by 6 bases and J by 1 base, with 4 bases left in between. This CDR3 has 12 residues. CDR1 and CDR2 from the germline V gene are SQVTM and ANQGSEA. The CDR3 DNA sequence: TGCAGCGTAAATTCTGGGGCCAACGTCCTGACTTTC. It specifies CSVNSGANVLTF.

V is TRBV15 and J is TRBJ2-3; no clear D. Trimming stripped 0 bases from V and 3 bases from J, with 4 bases between. The CDR3 covers 13 residues. Germline CDR1 reads LNHNV; CDR2 reads YYDKDF (reference sequence). CDR3 region: CATSRETTDTQYF. The CDR3 DNA sequence: TGTGCCACCAGCAGAGAGACAACAGATACGCAGTATTTT.

The chain couples TRBV6-1 to TRBJ2-7; D might be TRBD1 (6 bases). Germline CDR1 MNHNS, CDR2 SASEGT. V was trimmed by 6 bases and J by 5 bases, leaving 11 bases between them. This CDR3 spans 12 amino acids. As DNA, the CDR3 is TGTGCCAGCAGCGAACAGGGCGACGAGCAGTACGTC. Translated, it gives CASSEQGDEQYV.

The chain couples TRBV3-1 to TRBJ2-2; D might be TRBD2 (6 bases). CDR3 length: 17 amino acids. V lost 1 base and J 6 bases, leaving 18 bases between the germline ends. Germline CDR1 LGHDT, CDR2 YNNKEL (reference sequence). The CDR3 bases are TGTGCCAGCAGCCAAGTGTTGCGGCTAGCGAATGCCGGGGAGCTGTTTTTT. This gives the protein CASSQVLRLANAGELFF. Supplemented by reference TRBV3-1 and TRBJ2-2, the full variable domain reads DTAVSQTPKYLVTQMGNDKSIKCEQNLGHDTMYWYKQDSKKFLKIMFSYNNKELIINETVPNRFSPKSPDKAHLNLHINSLELGDSAVYFCASSQVLRLANAGELFFGEGSRLTVL.

This clonotype occurred a few times. This chain links TRBV4-2 with TRBJ2-1, with 7 bases that match TRBD2. This CDR3 region has 16 residues. Trimming took 1 base from V and 7 from J; bases not matched to a gene: 10. Germline CDR1 reads LGHNA; CDR2 reads YNFKEQ. The CDR3 DNA sequence: TGTGCCAGCAGCCAAGGGGTCCTAGCGGAGTTAAATGAGCAGTTCTTC. The encoded protein is CASSQGVLAELNEQFF.

This clonotype was detected many times. J is TRBJ2-3 and V is TRBV5-1; D not certain. The CDR3 is 14 residues long. Germline CDR1 and CDR2: SGHRS and YFSETQ. Deletions cut 1 base from V and 3 bases from J, with 9 bases between. DNA for the CDR3: TGCGCCAGCAGCTTGTCCCCGAAGACAGATACGCAGTATTTT. It yields the protein CASSLSPKTDTQYF. The full variable domain, its missing parts supplied by reference TRBV5-1 and TRBJ2-3, is KAGVTQTPRYLIKTRGQQVTLSCSPISGHRSVSWYQQTPGQGLQFLFEYFSETQRNKGNFPGRFSGRQFSNSRSEMNVSTLELGDSALYLCASSLSPKTDTQYFGPGTRLTVL.

This clonotype was seen more than once but under ten times. This chain joins TRBV6-5 and TRBJ2-7; 10 nucleotides agree with TRBD1. Germline assignment: CDR1 MNHEY and CDR2 SVGAGI. V lost 2 bases and J lost 5; bases outside the gene matches: 3. This CDR3 has 14 amino acids. The CDR3, as DNA: TGTGCCAGCAGTTACAGGGACAGGGGCCACGAGCAGTACTTC. Residues: CASSYRDRGHEQYF.

The V and J genes are TRBV10-3 and TRBJ1-6, with 8 bases lining up with TRBD1. The CDR3 runs to 14 residues. Germline V gives CDR1 ENHRY, CDR2 SYGVKD. J was trimmed by 5 bases and V by 6 bases; bases with no gene match: 3. CDR3 nucleotides: TGTGCCATCAGCCCGACAGGGGATAATTCACCCCTCCACTTT. Translated, it gives CAISPTGDNSPLHF.

In this sample, this clonotype turned up many times. The J gene is TRBJ2-5, the V gene TRBV25-1; D uncertain. Per germline, CDR1 MGHDK and CDR2 SYGVNS. V was shortened by 4 bases and J by 7 bases, with 7 bases between the two germline ends. This CDR3 has 11 residues. CDR3 sequence: CASSGLGTQYF. The DNA for the CDR3 is TGTGCCAGCAGTGGCCTAGGGACCCAGTACTTC.

The CDR3 nucleotides read TGTGCCACCAGCAGAGGAACAGGGTCCTACGAGCAGTACGTC. It translates to CATSRGTGSYEQYV. The chain carries TRBV15 and TRBJ2-7, with a possible D match to TRBD1 (6 bases). The CDR3 totals 14 residues. Germline CDR1 LNHNV, CDR2 YYDKDF (reference sequence). The germline V and J ends were trimmed by 1 base and 1 base, with 8 bases remaining between them.